This passage covers 15 T cell receptor beta chains from one sample sequenced in a study of T cells expressing NK-cell markers. From its re-call of the 5' RACE reads, TCRdb lists each CDR3 protein once, without DNA. The sample table includes roughly 450,000 distinct CDR3 sequences. The sample comprised blood T cells: a sorted CD56 or NKG2C T cell subset, CD4+ or CD8+ T cells, or bulk PBMC T cells (not recorded which). These receptors all come from a woman in her forties or fifties in good health.

V is TRBV7-2 and J is TRBJ2-7; the TCRdb D gene call, TRBD1, has no DNA to confirm it. This CDR3 has 14 residues. Per germline, CDR1 SGHTA and CDR2 FQGNSA. CDR3 in amino acids: CASSYPGSSYEQYF.

This sequence joins TRBV29-1 and TRBJ2-5. The germline gives CDR1 SQVTM, CDR2 ANQGSEA. The CDR3 consists of 12 residues. CDR3 region: CSVVKESETQYF. The whole variable domain, remainder taken from reference TRBV29-1 and TRBJ2-5, is SAVISQKPSRDICQRGTSLTIQCQVDSQVTMMFWYRQQPGQSLTLIATANQGSEATYESGFVIDKFPISRPNLTFSTLTVSNMSPEDSSIYLCSVVKESETQYFGPGTRLLVL.

This chain uses TRBV7-8 with TRBJ2-1; with no DNA, the TCRdb D assignment of TRBD2 cannot be verified. Germline V CDR1 and CDR2: SGHVS, FQNEAQ. The CDR3 consists of 16 residues. The CDR3 here is CASILRGYSGRNEQFF.

The chain employs TRBV24-1 and TRBJ2-1. This CDR3 spans 15 amino acids. Germline loops: CDR1 KGHDR, CDR2 SFDVKD. The CDR3 is CATSVSGASYNEQFF.

The V gene is TRBV12-5, the J gene TRBJ1-1; the TCRdb call, TRBD1, lacks DNA for checking. The CDR3 extends over 15 amino acids. Germline-derived CDR1 and CDR2 are LGHNT and FRNRAP. The CDR3 here is CASGLSPGANTEAFF.

V is TRBV20-1 and J is TRBJ2-1. The CDR3 has 11 residues. The V gene's germline CDR1 is DFQATT and CDR2 SNEGSKA (reference sequence). The CDR3 region is CSARYTNEQFF.

The V gene is TRBV12-3 or TRBV12-4, the J gene TRBJ1-6; TCRdb's D call, TRBD1, is unchecked because there is no DNA. The CDR3 spans 14 residues. CDR3 in amino acids: CASSLGRGFSPLHF.

This chain uses TRBV4-1 with TRBJ1-2; the D call from TCRdb, TRBD1, cannot be confirmed without DNA. The CDR3 is made up of 17 amino acids. The germline CDR1 and CDR2 sequences are MGHRA and YSYEKL. CDR3 residues: CASSQATAVPGIYGYTF.

This chain connects TRBV27 to TRBJ2-2; the TCRdb D gene call, TRBD2, has no DNA to confirm it. This CDR3 is built from 14 residues. Germline lookup yields CDR1 MNHEY and CDR2 SMNVEV (reference sequence). CDR3 protein: CASNRLAGTGELFF.

The V call is TRBV19, the J call TRBJ2-5. CDR1 is LNHDA, CDR2 SQIVND, per germline (reference sequence). This CDR3 comprises 14 residues. The CDR3 loop is CASSIPRQSETQYF.

The V gene is TRBV7-9, the J gene TRBJ1-2; TCRdb's D call, TRBD1, is unchecked because there is no DNA. In germline, CDR1 is SEHNR, CDR2 FQNEAQ (reference sequence). The CDR3 is 18 residues long. CDR3 sequence: CASSSWDRRTAALLGYTF.

This chain links TRBV12-3 or TRBV12-4 with TRBJ1-2; the TCRdb call, TRBD1, lacks DNA for checking. The CDR3 spans 16 residues. The chain's CDR3 is CASSPDRGRRDYGYTF.

This chain uses TRBV5-1 with TRBJ1-2. Germline V gene sequence: CDR1 SGHRS, CDR2 YFSETQ. The CDR3 is 16 residues long. The CDR3 is CASSLVARRGDYGYTF.

The chain recombines TRBV20-1 with TRBJ2-3; checking the TCRdb D call of TRBD1 is not possible without DNA. In germline, CDR1 is DFQATT, CDR2 SNEGSKA (reference sequence). The length of the CDR3 is 12 residues. The CDR3 sequence: CSAQGTTDTQYF.

The rearrangement links TRBV7-8 to TRBJ2-1; no DNA is available, so the TRBD2 call from TCRdb remains unchecked. CDR3 length equals 16 residues. Germline V gives CDR1 SGHVS, CDR2 FQNEAQ. The CDR3 sequence: CASSGSWAGGPNEQFF.